The 28 T cell receptor beta chains below were found in one sample sequenced in a study of OX40 agonist ivuxolimab in advanced cancers. Measured with immunoSEQ multiplex PCR; TCRdb has only the in-frame clones, and not every one. The sample contains approximately 82,000 clones, over 85% of which appear only once. The material was CD4+ or CD8+ T cells sorted from blood, obtained in a trial of the OX40 agonist ivuxolimab. These receptors were taken from an adult with an advanced solid tumor such as melanoma, head and neck, liver or kidney cancer.

The chain recombines TRBV14 with TRBJ2-1; 8 positions agree with TRBD2. The CDR3 spans 14 residues. Germline lookup yields CDR1 SGHDN and CDR2 FVKESK. The trim removed 3 bases at V and 7 bases at J, leaving 5 bases unmatched. This CDR3 is CASSHGGGNNEQFF. The CDR3 DNA reads TGTGCCAGCAGCCACGGCGGGGGGAATAATGAGCAGTTCTTC.

V and J are TRBV2 and TRBJ1-6; D possibly corresponds to TRBD1 (6 bases). The CDR3 spans 13 residues. Deletions cut 10 bases from V and 6 bases from J, with 13 bases between. Looked up from germline, CDR1 is SNHLY and CDR2 is FYNNEI. The chain's CDR3 is CAIRPRGNSPLHF. The CDR3 DNA reads TGTGCCATTCGACCCAGGGGTAATTCACCCCTCCACTTT.

The genes are TRBV7-3 and TRBJ2-3; D perhaps matches TRBD1 (6 bases). This CDR3 is 17 amino acids long. Looked up from germline, CDR1 is SGHTA and CDR2 is FQGTGA. Deletions cut 5 bases from V and 1 base from J, with 19 bases between. CDR3 bases: TGTGCCAGCAGCCCCCCCAGGGGCAGCTCCGGCACAGATACGCAGTATTTT. It specifies CASSPPRGSSGTDTQYF. The full variable domain, rest sourced from reference TRBV7-3 and TRBJ2-3, is GAGVSQTPSNKVTEKGKYVELRCDPISGHTALYWYRQSLGQGPEFLIYFQGTGAADDSGLPNDRFFAVRPEGSVSTLKIQRTERGDSAVYLCASSPPRGSSGTDTQYFGPGTRLTVL.

The chain uses TRBV5-1 and TRBJ1-1; 7 nucleotides match TRBD1. Losses at the gene ends were 4 bases for V and 1 base for J; bases not matched to a gene: 7. Looked up from germline, CDR1 is SGHRS and CDR2 is YFSETQ. The CDR3 loop spans 15 amino acids. The CDR3 loop is CASSPPGQWNTEAFF. In nucleotides, the CDR3 is TGCGCCAGCAGCCCGCCGGGACAGTGGAACACTGAAGCTTTCTTT.

The CDR3 sequence is CASSARGTGAWGVNTEAFF. DNA for the CDR3: TGCGCCAGCAGCGCCCGGGGGACAGGGGCTTGGGGAGTGAACACTGAAGCTTTCTTT. V and J are TRBV5-1 and TRBJ1-1; 10 bases match TRBD1. Losses at the gene ends were 4 bases for V and 0 bases for J; bases not matched to a gene: 15. The germline V gene encodes CDR1 SGHRS and CDR2 YFSETQ. The CDR3 runs to 19 residues.

The chain couples TRBV5-4 to TRBJ2-5, with 13 positions matching TRBD2. The CDR3 covers 17 residues. Germline assignment: CDR1 SGHNT and CDR2 YYREEE (reference sequence). V lost 1 base and J lost 5; bases outside the gene matches: 8. CDR3 sequence: CASSLTSGRAGFETQYF. The DNA of the CDR3 is TGTGCCAGCAGCTTGACTAGCGGGAGGGCCGGGTTTGAGACCCAGTACTTC.

The chain couples TRBV6-1 to TRBJ2-5; D remains ambiguous. The CDR3 is made up of 17 amino acids. V lost 2 bases to trimming and J lost 2 bases, with 18 bases between them. CDR1 and CDR2 from the germline V gene are MNHNS and SASEGT. CDR3 nucleotide sequence: TGTGCCAGCAGTGAATTTCTGGTACAGCCTTTACAAGAGACCCAGTACTTC. Amino acids: CASSEFLVQPLQETQYF.

The V and J genes are TRBV30 and TRBJ2-2; D remains unclear. Germline V CDR1 and CDR2: GTSNPN, SVGIG (reference sequence). V dropped 7 bases and J dropped 3 bases, with 12 bases sitting between them. The CDR3 totals 13 residues. The CDR3 is CASAPTYTGELFF. DNA of the CDR3: TGTGCCTCCGCCCCGACTTACACCGGGGAGCTGTTTTTT.

The chain is built from TRBV6-1 and TRBJ2-2; 8 positions match TRBD2. Trimming removed 7 bases from V and 1 base from J; junction bases left unmatched: 5. The CDR3 runs 15 residues. CDR1 MNHNS and CDR2 SASEGT come from the germline V gene. CDR3 coding DNA: TGTGCCAGCACTTCAGGGACTAGGAACACCGGGGAGCTGTTTTTT. It translates to CASTSGTRNTGELFF.

This chain connects TRBV15 to TRBJ2-5; 8 bases are a match to TRBD2. Trimming removed 1 base from V and 5 bases from J; junction bases left unmatched: 6. CDR1 LNHNV and CDR2 YYDKDF come from the germline V gene (reference sequence). The CDR3 is 15 residues long. In DNA form, the CDR3 reads TGTGCCACCAGCAGAGCGGGGGGGCTGGGTGAGACCCAGTACTTC. This encodes CATSRAGGLGETQYF.

The gene calls are TRBV11-2 and TRBJ2-5; tentative D call: TRBD2 (6 bases). The CDR3 sequence is 13 residues long. Trimming cost V 5 bases and J 2 bases, with 9 bases left between them. Germline V gene lookup returns CDR1 SGHAT and CDR2 FQNNGV. CDR3 sequence reads: CASSRDSQETQYF. CDR3 sequence (DNA): TGTGCCAGCAGCCGGGACTCTCAAGAGACCCAGTACTTC.

This chain joins TRBV18 and TRBJ1-5; a possible D gene is TRBD1 (5 bases). The length of the CDR3 is 15 residues. Germline CDR1 is KGHSH and CDR2 is LQKENI. V was cut by 0 bases and J by 2 bases, with 8 bases left in between. The CDR3 loop reads CASSPPPGGNQPQHF. CDR3 nucleotides: TGTGCCAGCTCACCACCTCCGGGGGGCAATCAGCCCCAGCATTTT. Drawing the rest from reference TRBV18 and TRBJ1-5, the complete variable domain is NAGVMQNPRHLVRRRGQEARLRCSPMKGHSHVYWYRQLPEEGLKFMVYLQKENIIDESGMPKERFSAEFPKEGPSILRIQQVVRGDSAAYFCASSPPPGGNQPQHFGDGTRLSIL.

The rearrangement links TRBV7-2 to TRBJ2-7; TRBD2 aligns across 11 bases. There are 15 residues in the CDR3. Germline assignment: CDR1 SGHTA and CDR2 FQGNSA. Unmatched junction bases numbered 8, after V lost 5 bases and J lost 5 bases. The CDR3 nucleotides are TGTGCCAGCAGCCCCGATAGCGGGAGGGGGCACGAGCAGTACTTC. Translating it yields CASSPDSGRGHEQYF.

CDR3 bases: TGTGCCAGCAGGGGGGGGGACAGGAATAATTCACCCCTCCACTTT. The encoded protein is CASRGGDRNNSPLHF. V usage is TRBV2 and J usage is TRBJ1-6; 8 bases map to TRBD1. CDR1 SNHLY and CDR2 FYNNEI come from the germline V gene. Trimming took 6 bases from V and 5 from J; bases not matched to a gene: 6. The CDR3 sequence is 15 residues long.

The chain carries TRBV6-1 and TRBJ2-1; no clear D gene. Germline-derived CDR1 and CDR2 are MNHNS and SASEGT. This CDR3 is 12 amino acids long. The V gene lost 6 bases and the J gene lost 10 bases, with 13 bases spanning the gap. In nucleotides, the CDR3 is TGTGCCAGCAGCGCCTTCCAAAAGGAGCAGTTCTTC. Translation: CASSAFQKEQFF.

The chain has TRBV11-3 and TRBJ2-1; D uncertain. Germline-derived CDR1 and CDR2 are SGHNT and YENEEA. The germline V and J ends were trimmed by 5 bases and 8 bases, with 13 bases remaining between them. The length of the CDR3 is 13 residues. The CDR3 protein is CASSPTLGHEQFF. The CDR3 DNA reads TGTGCCAGCAGCCCGACCCTCGGGCATGAGCAGTTCTTC.

This chain links TRBV12-2 with TRBJ2-7; the DNA was not compared with TRBD2, the D call given in the table. TRBV12-2 is designated a pseudogene. CDR3 size: 14 residues. CDR3 amino acids: CASRLTRGPLEQYF. CDR3 nucleotide sequence: TGTGCAAGTCGCTTAACGCGGGGGCCTCTTGAGCAGTACTTC.

The rearrangement joins TRBV19 to TRBJ2-1, with D hard to call. The CDR3 contains 13 residues. CDR1 is LNHDA, CDR2 SQIVND, per germline (reference sequence). Trimming cost V 1 base and J 4 bases, with 5 bases left between them. CDR3 nucleotides: TGTGCCAGTAGTATAGGCCCTTACAATGAGCAGTTCTTC. It codes for CASSIGPYNEQFF.

The rearrangement joins TRBV10-2 to TRBJ1-1, with a tentative D call TRBD1 (5 bases). The CDR3 runs to 16 residues. The ends were cut back, 10 bases at V and 2 bases at J, with 23 bases in the middle. Per the germline V gene, CDR1 is WSHSY and CDR2 is SAAADI. The CDR3 coding sequence is TGCGCCACCAACAGATTGGGGACGGACCACAACACTGAAGCTTTCTTT. It codes for CATNRLGTDHNTEAFF.

The rearrangement joins TRBV5-1 to TRBJ1-1; 8 bases fit TRBD1. Germline V gene data show CDR1 as SGHRS and CDR2 as YFSETQ. The J segment lost 7 bases and the V segment lost 0 bases, leaving 5 bases of the junction unmatched. The CDR3 loop spans 14 amino acids. The CDR3 loop reads CASSLGPGQGEAFF. The CDR3 bases are TGCGCCAGCAGCTTGGGCCCCGGACAGGGTGAAGCTTTCTTT.

The genes are TRBV19 and TRBJ1-3, with a possible D match to TRBD1 (6 bases). The CDR3 sequence is 14 residues long. Germline-derived CDR1 and CDR2 are LNHDA and SQIVND (reference sequence). Trimming took 7 bases from V and 0 from J, leaving 10 bases between them. The CDR3 region has the DNA TGTGCCAGTAAAGGGGGAAGCTCTGGAAACACCATATATTTT. Its protein is CASKGGSSGNTIYF.

J is TRBJ2-1 and V is TRBV2; D is uncertain. The V gene's germline CDR1 is SNHLY and CDR2 FYNNEI. The CDR3 contains 15 residues. V gave up 0 bases and J gave up 10 bases, with 16 bases separating them. CDR3 in amino acids: CASSEADGIALEQFF. The CDR3 bases are TGTGCCAGCAGTGAAGCGGATGGGATAGCCCTAGAGCAGTTCTTC.

The rearrangement uses TRBV18 and TRBJ2-7; D is unresolved. Per germline, CDR1 KGHSH and CDR2 LQKENI. The CDR3 runs to 12 residues. The V end lost 4 bases, the J end lost 2 bases, and 6 bases lay between the germline ends. CDR3 loop: CASSLGTYEQYF. CDR3 coding DNA: TGTGCCAGCTCACTTGGGACCTACGAGCAGTACTTC.

V gene TRBV5-3 combines with J gene TRBJ1-5; 8 bases line up with TRBD1. TRBV5-3 is identified as an open reading frame with a role that is uncertain. With V trimmed by 0 bases and J by 0 bases, 17 bases remained unmatched. CDR3 length: 21 residues. For the CDR3, the DNA is TGTGCCAGAAGCTTGGTTGGGAACGGACAGGGCGTCCTTTATAGCAATCAGCCCCAGCATTTT. Its protein product is CARSLVGNGQGVLYSNQPQHF.

The rearrangement uses TRBV7-6 and TRBJ2-3; D is undetermined. CDR1 is SGHVS and CDR2 is FNYEAQ in the germline V gene. V shed 5 bases and J shed 1 base, with 7 bases lying between them. The CDR3 loop spans 13 amino acids. CDR3 region: CASSRSGTDTQYF. The CDR3 coding sequence is TGTGCCAGCAGCAGGTCGGGCACAGATACGCAGTATTTT.

CDR3 residues: CASGLGSGAYNEQFF. DNA for the CDR3: TGTGCTAGTGGTTTGGGGAGCGGGGCCTACAATGAGCAGTTCTTC. The chain couples TRBV12-5 to TRBJ2-1, with 7 bases aligning to TRBD2. The germline CDR1 and CDR2 sequences are LGHNT and FRNRAP. The CDR3 sequence is 15 residues long. J gave up 2 bases and V 1 base, and 2 bases lay outside the gene matches. Combining the CDR3 with reference TRBV12-5 and TRBJ2-1 gives the whole variable domain DARVTQTPRHKVTEMGQEVTMRCQPILGHNTVFWYRQTMMQGLELLAYFRNRAPLDDSGMPKDRFSAEMPDATLATLKIQPSEPRDSAVYFCASGLGSGAYNEQFFGPGTRLTVL.

This rearrangement joins TRBV6-5 to TRBJ2-1; D perhaps matches TRBD1 (6 bases). Germline values: CDR1 MNHEY, CDR2 SVGAGI. V was pared by 6 bases and J by 0 bases, with 12 bases between. The CDR3 spans 15 residues. The CDR3 DNA reads as TGTGCCAGCAGCGCTGACAGGAGCTCCTACAATGAGCAGTTCTTC. It encodes CASSADRSSYNEQFF.

This clone was observed once. The chain carries TRBV19 and TRBJ1-2; tentative D call: TRBD1 (5 bases). The V gene lost 8 bases and the J gene lost 8 bases, with 12 bases spanning the gap. Germline V gives CDR1 LNHDA, CDR2 SQIVND (reference sequence). The CDR3 length is 11 residues. The CDR3 bases are TGTGCCAGTGGGGCAGGGTACGGCTACACCTTC. Amino acid sequence: CASGAGYGYTF. Combining the CDR3 with reference TRBV19 and TRBJ1-2 gives the whole variable domain DGGITQSPKYLFRKEGQNVTLSCEQNLNHDAMYWYRQDPGQGLRLIYYSQIVNDFQKGDIAEGYSVSREKKESFPLTVTSAQKNPTAFYLCASGAGYGYTFGSGTRLTVV.